What follows is one T cell receptor beta chain and its context. Germline CDR1 is SQVTM and CDR2 is ANQGSEA. V was clipped by 5 bases and J by 7 bases; unmatched bases: 8. The CDR3 covers 14 residues. Repertoires were generated with immunoSEQ multiplex PCR, while TCRdb's copy carries only in-frame clones and drops some. The top ten hold over 4% of the sample, which has around 270,000 clones, approximately 86% seen once. The data stem from a study of blood T cell repertoires in COVID-19. The TCR comes from a woman aged 60-70 years with COVID-19, enrolled during active disease. The rearrangement links TRBV29-1 to TRBJ1-6, with 7 bases that match TRBD1. The specimen was peripheral blood. The CDR3 sequence: CSVRRQGENSPLHF. The CDR3 coding sequence is TGCAGCGTTCGTAGGCAGGGGGAGAATTCACCCCTCCACTTT. The variable domain in full, with the rest retrieved from reference TRBV29-1 and TRBJ1-6, is SAVISQKPSRDICQRGTSLTIQCQVDSQVTMMFWYRQQPGQSLTLIATANQGSEATYESGFVIDKFPISRPNLTFSTLTVSNMSPEDSSIYLCSVRRQGENSPLHFGNGTRLTVT.